The subject of this entry is one TCR beta chain. With 60 Vbeta and 13 Jbeta primers, the PCR was carried out. The table came from immunoSEQ multiplex PCR; TCRdb's copy has only in-frame clones and leaves some out. The sample contains 190,000 or so clones, 80% of which appear only once. Germline CDR1 and CDR2: SGHTS and YDEGEE. This CDR3 comprises 14 residues. J was trimmed by 3 bases and V by 3 bases; bases with no gene match: 3. This sample was taken from a study of cytomegalovirus exposure and HLA in healthy donors. Input material: PBMCs. The V call is TRBV5-8, the J call TRBJ2-7; 10 nucleotides align to TRBD1. This receptor was taken from a boy aged 10-17 years in good health and CMV-seronegative. CDR3 DNA sequence: TGTGCCAGCAGCTACCGGGACAGGGGCTACGAGCAGTACTTC. Translating gives CASSYRDRGYEQYF.